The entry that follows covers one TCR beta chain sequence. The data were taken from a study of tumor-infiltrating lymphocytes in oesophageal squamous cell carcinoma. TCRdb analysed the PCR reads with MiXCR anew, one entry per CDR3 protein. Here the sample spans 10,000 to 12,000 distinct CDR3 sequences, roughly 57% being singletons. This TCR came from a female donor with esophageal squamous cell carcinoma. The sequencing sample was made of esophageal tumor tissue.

The CDR3 nucleotides read TGTGCCTGCGGCGAAAATACAGGGATGTACGAGCAGTACTTC. Translation gives CACGENTGMYEQYF. The chain carries TRBV7-2 and TRBJ1-1, with D possibly being TRBD1 (6 bases). The J call is uncertain, as TRBJ2-7 better fits the DNA end. CDR3 length equals 14 residues. Per the germline V gene, CDR1 is SGHTA and CDR2 is FQGNSA.